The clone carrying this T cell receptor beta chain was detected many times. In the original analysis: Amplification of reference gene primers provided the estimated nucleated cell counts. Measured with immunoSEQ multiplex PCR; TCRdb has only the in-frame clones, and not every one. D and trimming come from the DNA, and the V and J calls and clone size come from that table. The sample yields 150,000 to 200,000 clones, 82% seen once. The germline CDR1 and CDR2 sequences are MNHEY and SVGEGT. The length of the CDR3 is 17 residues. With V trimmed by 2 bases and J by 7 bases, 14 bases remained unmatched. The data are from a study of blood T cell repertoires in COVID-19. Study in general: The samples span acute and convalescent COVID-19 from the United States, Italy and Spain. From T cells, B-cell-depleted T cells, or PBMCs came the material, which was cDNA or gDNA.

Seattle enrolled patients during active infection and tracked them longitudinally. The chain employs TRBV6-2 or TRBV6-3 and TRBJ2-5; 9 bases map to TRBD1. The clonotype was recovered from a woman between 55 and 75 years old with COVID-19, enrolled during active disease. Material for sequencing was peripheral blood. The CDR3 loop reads CASSYAGTGLLTGTQYF. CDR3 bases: TGTGCCAGCAGTTACGCCGGGACAGGGCTCCTAACGGGGACCCAGTACTTC.